This is a list of T cell receptor beta chains from one sample in a study of blood T cell repertoires in COVID-19. TCRdb's copy holds only in-frame clones and misses some; the assay was immunoSEQ multiplex PCR. The profile shows 300,000 or so clones, around nine tenths of them singletons. The material sequenced was peripheral blood. All receptors come from a man aged 70-80 years with acute or convalescent COVID-19. Each CDR3 is given with its conserved first and last residue. Each record gives: CDR3 length, V gene, clone size, CDR3 protein. The size entry is marked missing in some rows and otherwise reads once, few, many or a size class.

CDR3 length: 17; V gene: TRBV4-2; clone size: -; CDR3 protein: CASSQSISDRGTGRAFF
CDR3 length: 14; V gene: TRBV27; clone size: -; CDR3 protein: CASSLSYSNEKLFF
CDR3 length: 16; V gene: TRBV19; clone size: once; CDR3 protein: CASSIVSSGTAGGYTF
CDR3 length: 15; V gene: TRBV27; clone size: -; CDR3 protein: CASRLGTGSDYGYTF
CDR3 length: 15; V gene: TRBV7-2; clone size: -; CDR3 protein: CASSQGQGGSYEQYF
CDR3 length: 18; V gene: TRBV5-1; clone size: once; CDR3 protein: CASSLGFLGLASPGELFF
CDR3 length: 16; V gene: TRBV10-3; clone size: -; CDR3 protein: CAISDIGGSSGNTIYF
CDR3 length: 13; V gene: TRBV13; clone size: -; CDR3 protein: CASSLGSRTRAFF
CDR3 length: 11; V gene: TRBV1; clone size: -; CDR3 protein: CTSRQYNEQFF
CDR3 length: 15; V gene: TRBV28; clone size: -; CDR3 protein: CASTYGSLGTDTQYF
CDR3 length: 13; V gene: TRBV6-5; clone size: -; CDR3 protein: CASRDAGGNIQYF
CDR3 length: 14; V gene: TRBV3-1/TRBV3-2; clone size: -; CDR3 protein: CASSQGPGPYEQYF
CDR3 length: 12; V gene: TRBV5-5; clone size: -; CDR3 protein: CASSWTSHEQFF
CDR3 length: 12; V gene: TRBV19; clone size: -; CDR3 protein: CASSMGRTEAFF
CDR3 length: 16; V gene: TRBV3-1/TRBV3-2; clone size: -; CDR3 protein: CASSPSSGTGWHEQYF
CDR3 length: 13; V gene: TRBV5-4; clone size: -; CDR3 protein: CASSEGQGTEAFF
CDR3 length: 15; V gene: TRBV28; clone size: -; CDR3 protein: CASSLAGVLDTEAFF
CDR3 length: 15; V gene: TRBV7-9; clone size: -; CDR3 protein: CASSFGGINTGELFF
CDR3 length: 16; V gene: TRBV28; clone size: once; CDR3 protein: CASSRAGTSGGGEQFF
CDR3 length: 12; V gene: TRBV12-3/TRBV12-4; clone size: -; CDR3 protein: CASSLQGDEQFF
CDR3 length: 15; V gene: TRBV5-1; clone size: -; CDR3 protein: CASSLLGAQVGKLFF
CDR3 length: 12; V gene: TRBV30; clone size: -; CDR3 protein: CAWSQVNTEAFF
CDR3 length: 16; V gene: TRBV28; clone size: -; CDR3 protein: CASSLDTGEGNQPQHF
CDR3 length: 12; V gene: TRBV5-4; clone size: -; CDR3 protein: CASSSSTGELFF
CDR3 length: 15; V gene: TRBV15; clone size: -; CDR3 protein: CATSRDSLRRGEQYF
CDR3 length: 13; V gene: TRBV18; clone size: -; CDR3 protein: CASSETGDQPQHF
CDR3 length: 14; V gene: TRBV18; clone size: once; CDR3 protein: CASSPSLRIYEQYF
CDR3 length: 15; V gene: TRBV18; clone size: -; CDR3 protein: CASSPTGGQDQPQHF
CDR3 length: 14; V gene: TRBV5-6; clone size: -; CDR3 protein: CASSRWEGVNGYTF
CDR3 length: 13; V gene: TRBV12-3/TRBV12-4; clone size: once; CDR3 protein: CASRAQGAETQYF
CDR3 length: 14; V gene: TRBV28; clone size: -; CDR3 protein: CASSLGGFNEKLFF
CDR3 length: 11; V gene: TRBV28; clone size: -; CDR3 protein: CASSRRDGYTF
CDR3 length: 15; V gene: TRBV7-8; clone size: -; CDR3 protein: CASSFQGGVNEKLFF
CDR3 length: 20; V gene: TRBV3-1/TRBV3-2; clone size: -; CDR3 protein: CASESYGTSMGRAHTGELFF
CDR3 length: 14; V gene: TRBV27; clone size: -; CDR3 protein: CASSFSRADNEQFF
CDR3 length: 15; V gene: TRBV4-3; clone size: -; CDR3 protein: CASSQGARGLYEQYF
CDR3 length: 15; V gene: TRBV6-5; clone size: -; CDR3 protein: CASRRDRDPPGELFF
CDR3 length: 15; V gene: TRBV7-2; clone size: -; CDR3 protein: CASRLTPRQADTQYF
CDR3 length: 13; V gene: TRBV12-3/TRBV12-4; clone size: once; CDR3 protein: CASSWGQGETQYF
CDR3 length: 16; V gene: TRBV5-1; clone size: -; CDR3 protein: CASSLAIPRGINEQFF
CDR3 length: 15; V gene: TRBV5-5; clone size: once; CDR3 protein: CASSLEHPGSHGYTF
CDR3 length: 16; V gene: TRBV19; clone size: -; CDR3 protein: CASSSSGQGKTGELFF
CDR3 length: 18; V gene: TRBV3-1/TRBV3-2; clone size: -; CDR3 protein: CASSQAPRLAGVDGELFF
CDR3 length: 13; V gene: TRBV6-6; clone size: -; CDR3 protein: CASSYSSVLPLNF
CDR3 length: 18; V gene: TRBV9; clone size: -; CDR3 protein: CASSVGIAGGTYTDTQYF
CDR3 length: 15; V gene: TRBV29-1; clone size: once; CDR3 protein: CSVTGLAGGTDTQYF
CDR3 length: 18; V gene: TRBV24-1; clone size: -; CDR3 protein: CATSGSRAGGSHGETQYF
CDR3 length: 12; V gene: TRBV2; clone size: -; CDR3 protein: CASTDRDSAAFF
CDR3 length: 13; V gene: TRBV29-1; clone size: -; CDR3 protein: CSVLDRGFEKLFF
CDR3 length: 16; V gene: TRBV7-2; clone size: -; CDR3 protein: CASSRQGQSSYNEQFF
CDR3 length: 15; V gene: TRBV18; clone size: -; CDR3 protein: CASSPPDRGNEKLFF
CDR3 length: 13; V gene: TRBV6-5; clone size: -; CDR3 protein: CASSYSRGSEQYF
CDR3 length: 13; V gene: TRBV6-6; clone size: -; CDR3 protein: CASEVQGQNIQYF
CDR3 length: 14; V gene: TRBV18; clone size: -; CDR3 protein: CASSPQGAVTFIYF
CDR3 length: 13; V gene: TRBV28; clone size: once; CDR3 protein: CASRQSGAAEQYF
CDR3 length: 14; V gene: TRBV9; clone size: -; CDR3 protein: CASSPQSTNEKLFF
CDR3 length: 14; V gene: TRBV10-3; clone size: -; CDR3 protein: CAINEQGTGNEQFF
CDR3 length: 17; V gene: TRBV15; clone size: -; CDR3 protein: CATSRDLLDRPYSPLHF
CDR3 length: 13; V gene: TRBV27; clone size: -; CDR3 protein: CASSFEGGYGYTF
CDR3 length: 16; V gene: TRBV5-1; clone size: -; CDR3 protein: CASSPGFGTANEKLFF